This T cell receptor (beta chain) was captured by sequencing in a study of memory CD4+ T cells and cytomegalovirus serostatus. The wider study: Healthy Belgian adult donors included nine or ten CMV-positive and 24 CMV-negative people. Notes on the study in general: CD4+ memory repertoires contained about two fifths of the roughly 150 reported CMV TCRbeta sequences.

Authors' analysis steps: Out-of-frame sequences were removed, leaving about 2,300,000 distinct TCRbeta sequences. TCRdb's copy holds only in-frame clones and misses some; the assay was immunoSEQ multiplex PCR. V, J and clone size were drawn from that table, and D and trimming were deduced from the DNA. Found here are 70,000 to 95,000 clones, 75% to 90% of them singletons; the top ten hold roughly 0.85%. Germline CDR1 is SGHVS and CDR2 is FQNEAQ. The CDR3 consists of 15 residues. The V end was cut by 5 bases, the J end by 4 bases, with 18 bases between. On this clone itself: What it binds is unknown.

Single viable CD3+CD4+CD8-CD45RO+ cells were sorted as the memory CD4+ T cells. CD4+ T cells were isolated by positive magnetic selection. Sequences were obtained from memory CD4+ T cells from blood. This TCR derives from an adult in good health and CMV-seronegative. The chain links TRBV7-8 to TRBJ2-7, with a tentative D call TRBD2 (5 bases). The CDR3 protein is CASSQSRVNRYEQYF. CDR3 in DNA: TGTGCCAGCAGCCAGTCGCGGGTAAATCGTTACGAGCAGTACTTC.